This T cell receptor (beta chain) was captured in a study of blood T cell repertoires in COVID-19. Assay: immunoSEQ multiplex PCR; the TCRdb copy retains only in-frame clones and omits some. This sample has around 130,000 clones, with about 92% found just once. V was trimmed by 0 bases and J by 9 bases, leaving 9 bases between them. CDR1 is SGHDN, CDR2 FVKESK, per germline. The length of the CDR3 is 12 residues. The receptor was derived from a man aged 45-65 years with active COVID-19. The chain has TRBV14 and TRBJ2-7, with D maybe TRBD2 (5 bases). The sequencing sample was made of peripheral blood. CDR3 loop: CASSQEVGRQYF. CDR3 coding DNA: TGTGCCAGCAGCCAAGAAGTTGGGAGGCAGTACTTC.